The 12 T cell receptor beta chains listed next were all sequenced from one sample in a study of a mutant IDH1 vaccine in newly diagnosed glioma. No cognate antigen is known for these TCRs. The time point: week 35, safety follow-up. Each vaccine dose was 300 ug of mutant IDH1 20-mer peptide, with topical imiquimod. Some clones are missing from TCRdb's copy, which holds only in-frame ones; the method was immunoSEQ multiplex PCR. The sample shows under 40,000 clones, about four fifths of them seen only once. The sequencing used PBMCs, collected from a glioma patient whose treatment included an IDH1 peptide vaccine. These receptors were collected from a man aged 40-55 years with glioma. Some clones in this sample may be carry-over from other donors' samples.

CDR3 DNA sequence: TGTGCCAGCAGTTACGGGTATAGCAATCAGCCCCAGCATTTT. It is translated as CASSYGYSNQPQHF. J is TRBJ1-5 and V is TRBV6-5; no firm D call. V was pared by 2 bases and J by 0 bases, with 5 bases between. Germline V gene data show CDR1 as MNHEY and CDR2 as SVGAGI. The CDR3 length is 14 residues.

This clone was found a few times. This chain uses TRBV11-3 with TRBJ2-1, with TRBD1 matching 7 bases. The junction had 9 bases not matched to a gene; V was cut back by 5 bases and J by 2 bases. From germline, CDR1 is SGHNT and CDR2 YENEEA. The CDR3 length is 16 residues. The CDR3 loop is CASSQRDSEPYNEQFF. CDR3 DNA: TGTGCCAGCAGCCAAAGGGACAGCGAACCCTACAATGAGCAGTTCTTC.

This sequence joins TRBV11-2 and TRBJ2-1, with D tentatively TRBD2 (5 bases). V was trimmed by 2 bases and J by 4 bases, leaving 12 bases between them. CDR1 and CDR2 (germline): SGHAT, FQNNGV. CDR3 length: 15 residues. This CDR3 is CASSLFKRQYNEQFF. The DNA for the CDR3 is TGTGCCAGCAGCTTATTCAAGCGGCAATACAATGAGCAGTTCTTC.

This chain uses TRBV4-1 with TRBJ1-1; D is uncertain. V gave up 4 bases and J gave up 3 bases, with 12 bases separating them. The CDR3 contains 14 residues. Germline V gives CDR1 MGHRA, CDR2 YSYEKL. For the CDR3, the DNA is TGCGCCAGCAGCCGAGGAGACAAGGACACTGAAGCTTTCTTT. Residues: CASSRGDKDTEAFF.

The CDR3 loop is CASSVDTDTQYF. In nucleotides, the CDR3 is TGTGCCAGCAGCGTTGACACAGATACGCAGTATTTT. The chain links TRBV2 to TRBJ2-3, with no clear D. In germline, CDR1 is SNHLY, CDR2 FYNNEI. The CDR3 is 12 amino acids. V dropped 6 bases and J dropped 2 bases, with 6 bases sitting between them.

By share, this clone ranks as medium-sized. The chain employs TRBV5-1 and TRBJ1-1; tentative D call: TRBD1 (5 bases). V shed 4 bases and J shed 0 bases, with 13 bases lying between them. This CDR3 spans 15 amino acids. CDR1 SGHRS and CDR2 YFSETQ come from the germline V gene. CDR3 residues: CASSPWDGMNTEAFF. For the CDR3, the DNA is TGCGCCAGCAGCCCGTGGGACGGAATGAACACTGAAGCTTTCTTT. Full variable domain (outside the CDR3, taken from reference TRBV5-1 and TRBJ1-1): KAGVTQTPRYLIKTRGQQVTLSCSPISGHRSVSWYQQTPGQGLQFLFEYFSETQRNKGNFPGRFSGRQFSNSRSEMNVSTLELGDSALYLCASSPWDGMNTEAFFGQGTRLTVV.

The V call is TRBV30, the J call TRBJ2-7; 7 nucleotides match TRBD2. Germline V gene data show CDR1 as GTSNPN and CDR2 as SVGIG (reference sequence). The ends lost 0 bases at V and 0 bases at J; junction bases unmatched: 8. The CDR3 is 16 amino acids. The CDR3 is CAWSVRVGGGSYEQYF. The CDR3 nucleotides read TGTGCCTGGAGTGTACGGGTGGGCGGGGGCTCCTACGAGCAGTACTTC.

The J gene is TRBJ1-2, the V gene TRBV5-1, with D maybe TRBD1 (5 bases). This CDR3 is built from 15 residues. V was trimmed by 5 bases and J by 4 bases, leaving 18 bases between them. Germline loops: CDR1 SGHRS, CDR2 YFSETQ. This CDR3 reads CASRPNADSSYGYTF. In DNA form, the CDR3 reads TGCGCCAGCAGACCTAACGCCGACAGTTCCTATGGCTACACCTTC. Together with reference TRBV5-1 and TRBJ1-2, the CDR3 gives the full variable domain: KAGVTQTPRYLIKTRGQQVTLSCSPISGHRSVSWYQQTPGQGLQFLFEYFSETQRNKGNFPGRFSGRQFSNSRSEMNVSTLELGDSALYLCASRPNADSSYGYTFGSGTRLTVV.

The rearrangement joins TRBV19 to TRBJ1-1; D gene ambiguous. The CDR3 has 13 amino acids. V lost 5 bases, J lost 1 base, and 8 bases lay in between. Per the germline V gene, CDR1 is LNHDA and CDR2 is SQIVND (reference sequence). The CDR3: CASSGTENTEAFF. Here the CDR3 DNA reads TGTGCCAGTAGTGGAACAGAGAACACTGAAGCTTTCTTT.

The genes are TRBV6-1 and TRBJ2-7; the D gene is possibly TRBD2 (6 bases). The V gene lost 4 bases and the J gene lost 1 base, with 14 bases spanning the gap. The CDR3 extends over 15 amino acids. Germline V gene lookup returns CDR1 MNHNS and CDR2 SASEGT. As DNA, the CDR3 is TGTGCCAGCAGTGGGTGGGGGGAAGTATCCTACGAGCAGTACTTC. As protein: CASSGWGEVSYEQYF.

This chain uses TRBV6-1 with TRBJ1-1; tentatively, D is TRBD1 (5 bases). Germline CDR1 reads MNHNS; CDR2 reads SASEGT. Between the trimmed V and J ends, which lost 3 bases and 7 bases, there was a span of 12 bases. CDR3 length: 13 residues. CDR3: CASSERGRGEAFF. The CDR3, as DNA: TGTGCCAGCAGTGAGAGGGGCCGTGGTGAAGCTTTCTTT.

V and J are TRBV20-1 and TRBJ1-1; D not resolved. Trimming took off 3 bases at V and 6 bases at J, with 8 bases between the two ends. The length of the CDR3 is 11 residues. Per germline, CDR1 DFQATT and CDR2 SNEGSKA (reference sequence). The CDR3 loop is CSASGWAEAFF. CDR3 nucleotides: TGCAGTGCTAGTGGCTGGGCTGAAGCTTTCTTT.